The source of this T cell receptor (beta chain) is a study of T cell repertoires in cytomegalovirus infection. The overall study: Both CMV infection and a matching HLA type were indicated by public TCR beta signatures. Points from the study as a whole: Ex vivo, HLA-C-restricted CMV-specific TCR beta clonotypes prevailed over the rest of the response. Cumulative public TCR beta family frequency identified carriers of CMV plus the relevant HLA.

Germline-derived CDR1 and CDR2 are SGHTA and FQGNSA. This CDR3 region has 15 residues. V shed 5 bases and J shed 10 bases, with 18 bases lying between them. TCRdb re-analysed the reads in MiXCR, keeping a single row per CDR3 protein. The sample includes around 740,000 distinct CDR3 sequences, under 40% of them seen just once. This clonotype was detected a few times. Its target is not known. The sequencing input was PBMCs. The source of this sequence is a human donor in good health (CMV status not recorded). Some clones in this sample may be carry-over from other donors' samples. The rearrangement links TRBV7-2 to TRBJ1-6; no clear D gene. In DNA form, the CDR3 reads TGTGCCAGCAGCCTAGACCTGCTTGTTTGGTCACCCCTCCACTTT. Translating gives CASSLDLLVWSPLHF.